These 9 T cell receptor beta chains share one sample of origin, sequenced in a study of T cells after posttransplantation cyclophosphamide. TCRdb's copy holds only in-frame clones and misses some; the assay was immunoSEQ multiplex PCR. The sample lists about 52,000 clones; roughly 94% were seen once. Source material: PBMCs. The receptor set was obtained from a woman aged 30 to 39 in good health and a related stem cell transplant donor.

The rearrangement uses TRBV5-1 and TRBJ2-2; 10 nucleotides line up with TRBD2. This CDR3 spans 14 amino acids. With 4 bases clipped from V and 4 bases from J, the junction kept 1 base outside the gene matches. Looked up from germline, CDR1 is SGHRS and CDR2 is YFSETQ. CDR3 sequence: CASSVAGGTGELFF. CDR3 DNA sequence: TGCGCCAGCAGCGTAGCGGGGGGCACCGGGGAGCTGTTTTTT. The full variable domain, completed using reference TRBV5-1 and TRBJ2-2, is KAGVTQTPRYLIKTRGQQVTLSCSPISGHRSVSWYQQTPGQGLQFLFEYFSETQRNKGNFPGRFSGRQFSNSRSEMNVSTLELGDSALYLCASSVAGGTGELFFGEGSRLTVL.

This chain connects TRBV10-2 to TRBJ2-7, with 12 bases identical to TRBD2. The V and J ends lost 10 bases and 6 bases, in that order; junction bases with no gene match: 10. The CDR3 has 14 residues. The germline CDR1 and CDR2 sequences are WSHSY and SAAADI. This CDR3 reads CATMLAGGPGEQYF. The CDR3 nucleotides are TGCGCCACCATGCTAGCGGGGGGGCCTGGCGAGCAGTACTTC.

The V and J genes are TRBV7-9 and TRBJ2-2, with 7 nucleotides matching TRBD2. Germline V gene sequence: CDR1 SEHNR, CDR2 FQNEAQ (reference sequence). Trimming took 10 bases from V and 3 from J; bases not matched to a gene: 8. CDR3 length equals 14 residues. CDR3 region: CANGGTGDTGELFF. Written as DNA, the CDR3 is TGTGCCAACGGGGGGACCGGGGACACCGGGGAGCTGTTTTTT.

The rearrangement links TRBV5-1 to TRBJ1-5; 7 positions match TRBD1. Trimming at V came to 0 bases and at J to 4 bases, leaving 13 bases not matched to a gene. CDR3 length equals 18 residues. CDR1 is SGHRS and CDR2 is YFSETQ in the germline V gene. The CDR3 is CASSLGNRGGGKNQPQHF. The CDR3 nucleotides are TGCGCCAGCAGCTTGGGAAACAGGGGTGGGGGAAAAAATCAGCCCCAGCATTTT.

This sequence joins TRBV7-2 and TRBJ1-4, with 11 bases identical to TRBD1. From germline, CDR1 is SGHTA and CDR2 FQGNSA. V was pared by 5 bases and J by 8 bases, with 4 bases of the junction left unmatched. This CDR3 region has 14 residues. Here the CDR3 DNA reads TGTGCCAGCAGCAGGACAGGGGGCATGGAAAAACTGTTTTTT. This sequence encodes CASSRTGGMEKLFF. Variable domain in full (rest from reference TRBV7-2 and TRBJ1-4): GAGVSQSPSNKVTEKGKDVELRCDPISGHTALYWYRQSLGQGLEFLIYFQGNSAPDKSGLPSDRFSAERTGGSVSTLTIQRTQQEDSAVYLCASSRTGGMEKLFFGSGTQLSVL.

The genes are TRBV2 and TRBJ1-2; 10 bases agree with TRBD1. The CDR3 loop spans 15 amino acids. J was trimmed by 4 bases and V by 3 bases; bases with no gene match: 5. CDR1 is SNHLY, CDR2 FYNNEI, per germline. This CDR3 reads CASSDRQGAGYGYTF. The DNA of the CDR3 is TGTGCCAGCAGTGATCGACAGGGGGCCGGCTATGGCTACACCTTC.

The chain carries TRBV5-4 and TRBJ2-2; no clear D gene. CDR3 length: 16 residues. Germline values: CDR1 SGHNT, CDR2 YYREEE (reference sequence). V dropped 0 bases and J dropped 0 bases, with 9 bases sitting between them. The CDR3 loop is CASSLVGDTNTGELFF. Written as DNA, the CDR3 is TGTGCCAGCAGCTTGGTAGGAGATACGAACACCGGGGAGCTGTTTTTT.

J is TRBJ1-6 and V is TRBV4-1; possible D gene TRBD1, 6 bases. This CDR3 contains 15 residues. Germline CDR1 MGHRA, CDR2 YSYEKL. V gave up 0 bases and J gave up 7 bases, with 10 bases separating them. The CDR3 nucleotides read TGCGCCAGCAGCCAAGAACAGGGACCCAATTCACCCCTCCACTTT. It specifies CASSQEQGPNSPLHF.

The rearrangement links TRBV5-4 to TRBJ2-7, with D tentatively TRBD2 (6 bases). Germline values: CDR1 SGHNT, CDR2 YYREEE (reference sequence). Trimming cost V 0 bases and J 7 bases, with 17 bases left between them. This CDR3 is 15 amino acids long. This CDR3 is CASSLGGGRLREQYF. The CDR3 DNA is TGTGCCAGCAGCTTGGGGGGAGGTAGGTTGCGGGAGCAGTACTTC. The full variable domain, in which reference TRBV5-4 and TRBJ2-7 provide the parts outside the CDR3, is ETGVTQSPTHLIKTRGQQVTLRCSSQSGHNTVSWYQQALGQGPQFIFQYYREEENGRGNFPPRFSGLQFPNYSSELNVNALELDDSALYLCASSLGGGRLREQYFGPGTRLTVT.